Below are 19 T cell receptor beta chains sequenced from a single sample in a study of PD-1 blockade in classical Hodgkin lymphoma (dated by TCRdb to 2020 to 2021). According to the study, the label for this sample's time point signals: cycle 4 day 1 (C4D1), after more than five weeks of nivolumab. Every trial patient had relapsed after autologous stem cell transplantation, and cohorts A, B and C differed in prior brentuximab vedotin exposure. The library came from the immunoSEQ multiplex PCR assay. Held by TCRdb, this immuneACCESS table contains in-frame sequences only and omits some clones. Under half of the omission traces to an unresolved V gene where checked; the cause of the rest is unknown. This sample gives over 85,000 clones in total; just over 90% of them show up just once. Jointly, the top ten make up just under 2% of the sample. Sequences were derived from peripheral blood mononuclear cells (PBMCs), sampled before the fourth cycle of nivolumab. The source of these receptors is a human donor with classical Hodgkin lymphoma.

The rearrangement links TRBV4-1 to TRBJ1-5; the D gene is possibly TRBD1 (5 bases). Germline loops: CDR1 MGHRA, CDR2 YSYEKL. The CDR3 sequence is 15 residues long. Trimming cost V 0 bases and J 4 bases, with 10 bases left between them. The CDR3 DNA reads as TGCGCCAGCAGCCAAGATCGGGGGAAGAATCAGCCCCAGCATTTT. This sequence encodes CASSQDRGKNQPQHF.

This clone was picked up a small number of times. This chain joins TRBV6-5 and TRBJ1-2, with D possibly TRBD1 on 6 matching bases. Trimming removed 6 bases from V and 1 base from J, with 9 bases in between. The CDR3 extends over 13 amino acids. The germline V gene has CDR1 MNHEY and CDR2 SVGAGI. The CDR3 DNA sequence: TGTGCCAGCAGGGTACAGGGTAACTATGGCTACACCTTC. The encoded protein is CASRVQGNYGYTF.

The CDR3 region is CASSLGVGGYTF. The CDR3 DNA follows: TGTGCCAGCAGTTTGGGGGTTGGTGGCTACACCTTC. The V and J genes are TRBV6-5 and TRBJ1-2, with D tentatively TRBD1 (5 bases). Germline CDR1 reads MNHEY; CDR2 reads SVGAGI. The V end was cut by 4 bases, the J end by 7 bases, with 10 bases between. The CDR3 extends over 12 amino acids.

The J gene is TRBJ2-3, the V gene TRBV27, with 9 bases matching TRBD2. The junction had 14 bases not matched to a gene; V was cut back by 5 bases and J by 2 bases. This CDR3 region has 18 residues. Looked up from germline, CDR1 is MNHEY and CDR2 is SMNVEV (reference sequence). CDR3 DNA: TGTGCCAGCAGTCGAAAGTTTCTCGGGACTAGCATCACAGATACGCAGTATTTT. Amino acid sequence: CASSRKFLGTSITDTQYF.

CDR3 region: CASSYGPGRNEKLFF. CDR3 nucleotide sequence: TGTGCCAGCAGTTACGGACCAGGTCGGAATGAAAAACTGTTTTTT. The chain joins TRBV6-5 to TRBJ1-4, with unresolved D. Trimming shortened V by 2 bases and J by 5 bases, and 12 bases separated the two germline ends. The germline gives CDR1 MNHEY, CDR2 SVGAGI. The CDR3 extends over 15 amino acids.

This chain connects TRBV27 to TRBJ2-3; the D gene is possibly TRBD1 (5 bases). Trimming shortened V by 2 bases and J by 1 base, and 10 bases separated the two germline ends. Germline V gene sequence: CDR1 MNHEY, CDR2 SMNVEV (reference sequence). This CDR3 is built from 15 residues. CDR3 nucleotides: TGTGCCAGCAGTTTACCCCCGACAGGCACAGATACGCAGTATTTT. As protein: CASSLPPTGTDTQYF.

The chain is built from TRBV7-8 and TRBJ1-1, with unresolved D. V was trimmed by 2 bases and J by 5 bases, leaving 18 bases between them. Germline CDR1 reads SGHVS; CDR2 reads FQNEAQ. The CDR3 is 16 residues long. Here the CDR3 reads CASSLSIGRFHTEAFF. CDR3 DNA: TGTGCCAGCAGCTTATCGATTGGCAGGTTCCATACTGAAGCTTTCTTT.

This chain connects TRBV9 to TRBJ1-4; no reliable D call. This CDR3 comprises 13 residues. Between the trimmed V and J ends, which lost 2 bases and 7 bases, there was a span of 9 bases. CDR1 SGDLS and CDR2 YYNGEE come from the germline V gene. In DNA, the CDR3 is TGTGCCAGCAGCGTTGGCAGTGCTGAAAAACTGTTTTTT. Amino acid sequence: CASSVGSAEKLFF.

This clone was counted only a few times. The DNA for the CDR3 is TGCGCCAGCAGTACCGGGACTAACGAGCAGTACTTC. Amino acids: CASSTGTNEQYF. The chain recombines TRBV10-1 with TRBJ2-7; the match to TRBD2 covers 7 bases. CDR1 is WNHNN and CDR2 is SYGVQD in the germline V gene (reference sequence). The CDR3 spans 12 residues. J was trimmed by 5 bases and V by 5 bases; bases with no gene match: 3.

The rearrangement joins TRBV9 to TRBJ1-2; D is undetermined. The CDR3 extends over 14 amino acids. V was pared by 0 bases and J by 8 bases, with 14 bases between. Germline values: CDR1 SGDLS, CDR2 YYNGEE. CDR3 DNA sequence: TGTGCCAGCAGCGTAGGTATCGGAACTAGCGGCTACACCTTC. Its translation is CASSVGIGTSGYTF. Looking up the rest from reference TRBV9 and TRBJ1-2 gives the full variable domain: DSGVTQTPKHLITATGQRVTLRCSPRSGDLSVYWYQQSLDQGLQFLIQYYNGEERAKGNILERFSAQQFPDLHSELNLSSLELGDSALYFCASSVGIGTSGYTFGSGTRLTVV.

V usage is TRBV7-6 and J usage is TRBJ1-1; D gene ambiguous. This CDR3 contains 14 residues. CDR1 and CDR2 from the germline V gene are SGHVS and FNYEAQ. V lost 1 base and J 1 base, leaving 7 bases between the germline ends. Here the CDR3 DNA reads TGTGCCAGCAGCTTAGGTGGGTCGAACACTGAAGCTTTCTTT. The encoded protein is CASSLGGSNTEAFF. Based on the CDR3 plus reference TRBV7-6 and TRBJ1-1, the full variable domain is GAGVSQSPRYKVTKRGQDVALRCDPISGHVSLYWYRQALGQGPEFLTYFNYEAQQDKSGLPNDRFSAERPEGSISTLTIQRTEQRDSAMYRCASSLGGSNTEAFFGQGTRLTVV.

The chain uses TRBV10-2 and TRBJ2-5; D not resolved. CDR3 length equals 17 residues. CDR1 WSHSY and CDR2 SAAADI come from the germline V gene. V was clipped by 7 bases and J by 0 bases, with 21 bases between them. The CDR3 DNA follows: TGCGCCAGCACAATCAGGTTGGAACACACGTACCAAGAGACCCAGTACTTC. Translation gives CASTIRLEHTYQETQYF.

This chain uses TRBV6-6 with TRBJ1-2; TRBD1 is a possible D gene (6 bases). V lost 6 bases and J lost 5, with 13 bases in between. The CDR3 runs to 13 residues. Germline V gene sequence: CDR1 MNHNY, CDR2 SVGAGI (reference sequence). CDR3 nucleotide sequence: TGTGCCAGCAGCCGGACAGCAACTTATGGCTACACCTTC. Amino acids: CASSRTATYGYTF.

The rearrangement joins TRBV5-4 to TRBJ1-5; D perhaps matches TRBD1 (5 bases). This CDR3 is 15 amino acids long. From germline, CDR1 is SGHNT and CDR2 YYREEE (reference sequence). Trimming removed 0 bases from V and 1 base from J, with 8 bases in between. CDR3 region: CASSLGGESNQPQHF. The CDR3 DNA follows: TGTGCCAGCAGCTTGGGAGGGGAGAGCAATCAGCCCCAGCATTTT.

The chain has TRBV7-9 and TRBJ2-3; 12 nucleotides align to TRBD2. The CDR3 has 16 amino acids. The germline V gene encodes CDR1 SEHNR and CDR2 FQNEAQ (reference sequence). The V gene end was trimmed by 5 bases and the J gene end by 4 bases; junction bases not matched to a gene: 7. The chain's CDR3 is CASSRKTSGRADTQYF. Written as DNA, the CDR3 is TGTGCCAGCAGCCGTAAGACTAGCGGGAGAGCAGATACGCAGTATTTT.

In nucleotides, the CDR3 is TGTGCCATCAGTGTCCGACTAGCGGGGGCAGACAATGAGCAGTTCTTC. Encoded protein: CAISVRLAGADNEQFF. The chain carries TRBV10-3 and TRBJ2-1; 12 bases align to TRBD2. This CDR3 contains 16 residues. Unmatched junction bases numbered 6, after V lost 4 bases and J lost 5 bases. The germline V gene has CDR1 ENHRY and CDR2 SYGVKD.

The chain carries TRBV18 and TRBJ2-1, with D possibly being TRBD1 or TRBD2 (5 bases each). The V end lost 3 bases, the J end lost 9 bases, and 9 bases lay between the germline ends. Germline CDR1 and CDR2: KGHSH and LQKENI. The length of the CDR3 is 12 residues. The CDR3 loop reads CASSPGVGEQFF. The CDR3 nucleotides read TGTGCCAGCTCACCGGGGGTCGGTGAGCAGTTCTTC.

This clone was seen just once. The V gene is TRBV14, the J gene TRBJ2-7; maybe TRBD2 (7 bases). The V gene's germline CDR1 is SGHDN and CDR2 FVKESK. This CDR3 contains 18 residues. Deletions cut 4 bases from V and 2 bases from J, with 24 bases between. CDR3 DNA sequence: TGTGCCAGCAGCCCCCAGCGGGACACTACGGCTTTCCCCTACGAGCAGTACTTC. This codes for CASSPQRDTTAFPYEQYF.

The chain carries TRBV4-2 and TRBJ2-6; possible D gene TRBD1, 5 bases. The CDR3 length is 16 residues. V lost 8 bases to trimming and J lost 4 bases, with 18 bases between them. CDR1 is LGHNA and CDR2 is YNFKEQ in the germline V gene. The CDR3 DNA reads TGTGCCAGCCGGTTTGGGGCAGTATCGGGGGCCAACGTCCTGACTTTC. It yields the protein CASRFGAVSGANVLTF.